This TCR beta chain originates from a study of T cell responses to AZD1222 COVID-19 vaccine. Overall study: Whether given at about 4 or about 12 weeks, second doses were pooled. Notes on the study in general: Unmutated variant regions are reportedly targeted by nearly half of spike-specific TCRs. Baseline testing showed seropositivity in only six or seven AZD1222 recipients.

The method was immunoSEQ multiplex PCR; TCRdb's version includes in-frame clones alone and lacks a portion of them. Among some 84,000 clones, around 86% were seen once, and the ten largest hold 6% to 9%. Details on this clone: As yet, its antigen is unknown.

The V end was cut by 6 bases, the J end by 6 bases, with 18 bases between. The germline V gene encodes CDR1 SGHAT and CDR2 FQDESV (reference sequence). CDR3 length equals 15 residues. The clonotype was recovered from an adult in good health. The material sequenced was peripheral blood, taken on day 0 of AZD1222 vaccination. V usage is TRBV11-1 and J usage is TRBJ2-1, with D possibly TRBD1 on 6 matching bases. The DNA for the CDR3 is TGTGCCAGCAGTGTGGTGGCAGGGGTCAGCAATGAGCAGTTCTTC. Protein sequence: CASSVVAGVSNEQFF.